This TCR beta chain was identified during a study of cytomegalovirus exposure and HLA in healthy donors (dated by TCRdb to 2015 to 2018). Regarding the study in general: An earlier analysis of roughly 570 of the donors reported about 260 Gb of sequence data and around 120 million unique TCR beta sequences obtained from approximately 180 million T cells. The number of donors typed differed by locus, with roughly 620-630 for A, B, C, DRB1 and DQB1, 522 for DQA1, 600 to 610 for DPA1, and about 450 for DPB1. The study profiled the T cell repertoires of hundreds of subjects by immunosequencing and related them to cytomegalovirus serostatus. The study aimed to test whether signatures of past pathogen exposure could be identified by cataloging public T cell receptors. A handful of DR-DQ haplotypes were handled as single units for association and clustering because linkage in the cohort was strong. High-throughput TCR immunosequencing, statistical association of individual TCRs with disease status, and machine learning were combined to predict cytomegalovirus infection status. In addition to the first cohort of 666 subjects, a separate validation cohort of 120 different subjects was used. Roughly 300 gigabases of sequencing data and 78 million or so unique TCR sequences were included in an early release covering around 650 HLA-typed donors. Rather than drawing on any new phenotypic data, the later analysis identified candidate immune exposures from TCR beta sequences and the way those sequences occurred across donors. In a later genetic analysis, genome-wide SNP genotypes for 398 of the 666 donors were used, and that subset was treated as a discovery cohort. A later analysis re-examined previously published TCR beta repertoires from about 670 donors and added high-resolution HLA genotyping to investigate patterns of TCR occurrence. HLA typing covered class I and class II loci at four-digit resolution. Among around 400 genotyped donors of the cohort, an average of approximately 240,000 unique TCR beta nucleotide sequences was sequenced per donor, of which about 18% were non-productive. Among the roughly 400 genotyped donors, around 81% belonged to the genetic ancestry cluster associated with self-reported Caucasian donors. Every repertoire in the discovery cohort had been generated on one and the same sequencing platform. To decide whether each TCR beta V gene segment behaved as functional or pseudogenic, an earlier analysis of some 600 of the donors relied on high-throughput TCR beta sequencing. Donor age, sex, ethnicity and CMV serostatus were collected together with the repertoire data. Results and caveats for the whole study, not just this receptor: Because counts were too low, under 20 rarely observed V segments, including chromosome 9 orphons, were left out of the earlier analysis of approximately 500 of the donors. In a later genetic analysis, a missense DCLRE1C variant was associated with V-gene and J-gene trimming of TCR beta chains, and the association was replicated in an independent cohort. Some IMGT-functional V segments, including TRBV6-2 and TRBV6-3, could not be told apart with the 87-base-pair reads, so those segments were excluded. Because HLA typing was unavailable for some donors at each locus, only the typed subset was used in association tests. The classifier was reported to diagnose cytomegalovirus status with high specificity and sensitivity in both the original cohort and the validation cohort. Correlated functional status among segregating V segments might be attributable to linkage disequilibrium, but an unknown experimental factor could not be ruled out. Most CMV-associated TCR beta chains appeared to be HLA-restricted in a later analysis, and the HLA associations seemed to be driven largely by CMV exposure. While some public TCRs were present in many individuals, most TCR sequences turned up only very rarely across donors. A total of 150 to 200 TCR beta chains were listed by the study as associated with cytomegalovirus. A further reported finding was that TCR beta sequences accurately predicted the HLA-A and HLA-B alleles for most subjects in the first cohort. In a later analysis, HLA-associated TCR beta chains showed more clonal expansion and lower generation probabilities than non-associated chains that were equally common. A later genetic analysis reported fewer N-insertions in productive TCRs among donors in an Asian-associated ancestry cluster than the approximately 700-donor mean. Strong co-occurrence of HLA alleles, especially DR and DQ, made assigning TCR associations to individual alleles difficult. A cluster of highly shared sequence variants was judged likely to represent a technical artifact of the sequencing pipeline. The authors suggested that the approach could potentially be generalized to other disease states and immunological phenotypes. Broadly in line with IMGT annotations, most TCR beta V segments showed up in productive rearrangements about 90% or about 30% of the time in an earlier analysis of around 550 of the donors. Several of the top co-occurrence clusters appeared to be linked to parvovirus B19, influenza, CMV and Epstein-Barr virus, according to a later analysis. The cohort was sequenced for TCR beta chains only, and without alpha or paired-chain data the features that could be detected were limited. In vitro tests confirmed that a few of the cytomegalovirus-associated TCR beta chains recognize cytomegalovirus antigens. The only immune exposure information available for the cohort was CMV serostatus. Sequencing depth was assumed to be roughly uniform across donors in the presence/absence analyses, though that assumption may not hold. A later analysis associated 17,000 or so TCR beta sequences with specific HLA alleles at a false discovery rate of 0.05. In a later analysis, the rate of TCR association differed among HLA loci, with DRB1 alleles having the most associated TCRs and HLA-C alleles having the fewest.

Remarks on this clone: The antigen this receptor binds is unknown. Nothing much larger sits one base from this clone, and base qualities are not available.

The germline V gene specifies SGHTA as CDR1 and FQGNSA as CDR2. Clipping removes 4 bases from V and 5 bases from J, with 8 as the unmatched junction base count. Spanning cysteine to phenylalanine, the CDR3 consists of 15 amino acids. Just the 45-base CDR3 DNA is kept, in frame starting at base 1. The cohort comprised more than 550 healthy bone marrow donors. All cohort members were sampled while nominally healthy, although unrecorded immune exposures were likely present. The donor tested CMV seropositive and was one of the 289 seropositive cohort members. A peripheral blood sample was provided by each donor, and peripheral blood mononuclear cells were used for TCR beta sequencing. Genomic DNA extraction from the blood cell samples was performed with the Qiagen DNeasy Blood Extraction Kit. The library was built by means of the immunoSEQ multiplex PCR assay. A mixture of 60 forward primers for TCR Vbeta segments and 13 reverse primers for TCR Jbeta segments was used in the multiplex PCR. Amplification of the CDR3 region of rearranged TCR beta genes was performed with a multiplex PCR assay on genomic DNA. The Illumina HiSeq System was used to sequence the amplified TCR beta libraries as 87-base-pair reads. As for the original processing: A later analysis tallied 75 million to 95 million unique TCR beta chains across the 610 or so repertoires, and around 10 million of those chains were shared by two or more donors. To remove PCR and sequencing errors, raw reads were error-corrected and collapsed into unique sequences using a nearest-neighbor algorithm that merged closely related sequences. Alignment of CDR3 sequences to IMGT reference sequences was used to assign V, D and J gene segments. For a sequence to be retained, a match of at least six nucleotides to both a V gene segment and a J gene segment was required. A rearrangement was called productive if the CDR3 had no stop codons and remained in frame with V and J, and every other rearrangement was called non-productive. Following IMGT convention, CDR3 was defined as the stretch from the second conserved V-encoded cysteine up to the conserved J-encoded phenylalanine. The earlier analysis of 587 of the donors excluded sequences that lacked an unambiguous match to a single V gene segment. An earlier analysis of fewer than 750 of the donors classified V segments as functional when productive rearrangements were above 56.7% and as segregating when the standard deviation between donors was above 5%. A statistical classification framework was built to diagnose cytomegalovirus status from the catalog of TCR beta chain sequences. V and J gene assignment, in a later analysis, came from comparing TCR nucleotide sequences with IMGT/GENE-DB human TR gene sequences. Using the TCRdist pipeline, a later analysis assigned CDR3 sequences along with most-parsimonious VDJ recombination scenarios. In a later analysis, each TCR beta chain was defined by its CDR3 amino acid sequence together with its V-gene family, and reads without a unique V-gene family were excluded. To address suspected cross-contamination and a sequencing artifact, a later analysis removed approximately 590 highly shared, low-generation-probability nucleotide sequences. In a later analysis, a clonal expansion index for each public chain was calculated from normalized within-repertoire ranks of inferred template counts. Generation probabilities in a later analysis came from a VDJ recombination model fitted to out-of-frame rearrangements, and those results were checked against IGoR. A later analysis scored TCR-TCR, TCR-HLA and TCR-CMV co-occurrence with hypergeometric tests, applying a repertoire-size bias correction to TCR pairs. False discovery rates were estimated in a later analysis by permuting HLA or CMV assignments 20 times. A later analysis grouped co-occurring TCRs with DBSCAN, adding TCRdist sequence similarity when clustering within HLA-allele-positive subsets. Repertoires with fewer than 30,000 or more than 120,000 public chains, plus five repertoires with anomalous nucleotide sharing, were excluded from co-occurrence clustering. Entries here come from immuneACCESS through TCRdb and include only in-frame sequences with V and J called. Some clones fail to appear in such tables; in the studies checked, an unresolved V gene covers under half of the shortfall, and the cause of the remainder is unknown. From that table come the V and J calls and clone size; the DNA was used to work out D and trimming. For this sample the table gives some 170,000 clones, of which roughly four fifths were detected only once. The ten top clones hold roughly 4.5% of the sample.

Material for sequencing was PBMCs. This receptor was obtained from a woman younger than 30 in good health and CMV-seropositive. In this chain, TRBV7-2 is recombined with TRBJ1-5, with 7 middle bases fitting TRBD1. The nucleotides read TGTGCCAGCAGCTCCAGGACAGGTCCGGATCAGCCCCAGCATTTT. This gives the protein CASSSRTGPDQPQHF.